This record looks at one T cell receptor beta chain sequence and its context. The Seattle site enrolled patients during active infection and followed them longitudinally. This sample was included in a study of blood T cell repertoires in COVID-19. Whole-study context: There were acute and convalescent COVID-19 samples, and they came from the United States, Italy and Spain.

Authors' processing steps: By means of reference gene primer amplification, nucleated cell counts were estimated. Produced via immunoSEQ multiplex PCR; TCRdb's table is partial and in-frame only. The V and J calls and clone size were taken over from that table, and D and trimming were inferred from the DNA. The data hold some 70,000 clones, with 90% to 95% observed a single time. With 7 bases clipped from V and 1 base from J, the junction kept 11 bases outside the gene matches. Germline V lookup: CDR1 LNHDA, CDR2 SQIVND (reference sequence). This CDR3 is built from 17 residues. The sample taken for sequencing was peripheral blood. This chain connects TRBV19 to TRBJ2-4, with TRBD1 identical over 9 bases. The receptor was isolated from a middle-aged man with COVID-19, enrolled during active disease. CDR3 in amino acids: CASTGTGISLAKNIQYF. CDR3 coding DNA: TGTGCCAGTACGGGGACAGGGATAAGTCTGGCCAAAAACATTCAGTACTTC.